This passage covers 26 T cell receptor beta chains from one sample sequenced in a study of cytomegalovirus exposure and HLA in healthy donors. The study ran its PCR with 60 Vbeta and 13 Jbeta primers. Profiling relied on immunoSEQ multiplex PCR, and the TCRdb table lists in-frame clones only, not all of them. The sample includes fewer than 85,000 clones, over 70% of them seen just once. Sequences were obtained from PBMCs. These receptors were taken from a male donor in good health and CMV-seropositive.

This chain connects TRBV2 to TRBJ2-5; 8 bases match TRBD1. The DNA end lines up better with TRBJ2-7; the J call may be wrong. Germline assignment: CDR1 SNHLY and CDR2 FYNNEI. The CDR3 runs to 15 residues. The CDR3 coding sequence is TGTGCCAGCAACTCCCAGCAGGGGGCAGCCTACGAGCAGTACTTC. Translation: CASNSQQGAAYEQYF.

This sequence joins TRBV18 and TRBJ2-1; possible D gene TRBD2, 6 bases. Trimming shortened V by 5 bases and J by 4 bases, and 12 bases separated the two germline ends. In germline, CDR1 is KGHSH, CDR2 LQKENI. This CDR3 has 14 residues. DNA of the CDR3: TGTGCCAGCTCAACCGGGACTGGATACAATGAGCAGTTCTTC. As protein: CASSTGTGYNEQFF.

The chain employs TRBV29-1 and TRBJ2-7, with 10 positions matching TRBD2. The junction had 5 bases not matched to a gene; V was cut back by 4 bases and J by 5 bases. The CDR3 contains 13 residues. The germline V gene encodes CDR1 SQVTM and CDR2 ANQGSEA. The DNA of the CDR3 is TGCAGCGTTGTATTAGCGGGGGGCGACGAGCAGTACTTC. Translating it yields CSVVLAGGDEQYF.

The V and J genes are TRBV2 and TRBJ2-5, with a possible D match to TRBD2 (6 bases). Trimming removed 3 bases at V and 3 bases at J, with 17 bases between. Germline V CDR1 and CDR2: SNHLY, FYNNEI. CDR3 length: 16 amino acids. CDR3: CASSDLGLASKETQYF. DNA for the CDR3: TGTGCCAGCAGTGACCTTGGCCTAGCGAGCAAAGAGACCCAGTACTTC.

As concerns this clone: Its ends do not fully match the called genes, so a read error is possible. This chain joins TRBV5-4 and TRBJ2-7; possibly TRBD1 for D (5 bases). The CDR3 is 14 residues long. In germline, CDR1 is SGHNT, CDR2 YYREEE (reference sequence). This chain's CDR3 is CASGLWSTQDKQYF. The CDR3, as DNA: TGTGCCAGCGGCTTGTGGTCGACACAGGATAAGCAGTACTTC.

This clone has only one observation. V is TRBV28 and J is TRBJ2-5, with TRBD1 matching 10 bases. The J call may be wrong; the DNA end is better matched by TRBJ2-7. CDR3 length: 16 residues. The V gene's germline CDR1 is MDHEN and CDR2 SYDVKM. The CDR3, as DNA: TGTGCCAGCACCTTCGCCGGAGGACAGGGGGGGTACGAGCAGTACTTC. Protein sequence: CASTFAGGQGGYEQYF.

This clone was counted a few times. The V and J genes are TRBV25-1 and TRBJ2-5; the match to TRBD2 covers 14 bases. Trimming removed 4 bases from V and 5 bases from J; junction bases left unmatched: 6. The germline V gene has CDR1 MGHDK and CDR2 SYGVNS. The CDR3 has 16 amino acids. Here the CDR3 DNA reads TGTGCCAGCAGTGGGACTAGCGGGAGGACCTGGGAGACCCAGTACTTC. This encodes CASSGTSGRTWETQYF.

Concerning this clone: In the same sample, other DNA sequences code for this CDR3. The genes are TRBV27 and TRBJ2-5, with a weak D call TRBD2 (5 bases). The V and J ends lost 6 bases and 3 bases respectively, with 11 bases between them. Germline values: CDR1 MNHEY, CDR2 SMNVEV (reference sequence). The CDR3 has 13 amino acids. The CDR3 spells CASRPGFEETQYF. DNA for the CDR3: TGTGCCAGCAGGCCGGGGTTCGAAGAGACCCAGTACTTC.

The chain employs TRBV13 and TRBJ2-7; 10 nucleotides agree with TRBD2. Trimming at V came to 0 bases and at J to 3 bases, leaving 14 bases not matched to a gene. Germline lookup yields CDR1 PRHDT and CDR2 FYEKMQ (reference sequence). This CDR3 comprises 19 residues. The CDR3 spells CASSLGLGLAGAIVYEQYF. DNA for the CDR3: TGTGCCAGCAGCTTAGGCCTAGGTCTAGCGGGGGCGATAGTCTACGAGCAGTACTTC.

This rearrangement joins TRBV28 to TRBJ1-3; 10 bases match TRBD1. This CDR3 region has 12 residues. Per germline, CDR1 MDHEN and CDR2 SYDVKM. The V and J ends lost 10 bases and 7 bases, in that order; junction bases with no gene match: 4. CDR3 in amino acids: CATEGQGNTIYF. CDR3 DNA: TGTGCCACTGAGGGACAGGGGAACACCATATATTTT.

The V gene is TRBV10-3, the J gene TRBJ2-7; tentatively, D is TRBD1 (7 bases). The germline CDR1 and CDR2 sequences are ENHRY and SYGVKD. Trimming took 3 bases from V and 3 from J, leaving 18 bases between them. The CDR3 covers 16 residues. The CDR3 is CAISDDRGTDFYEQYF. CDR3 DNA sequence: TGTGCCATCAGTGACGACCGGGGGACAGATTTCTACGAGCAGTACTTC.

The V gene is TRBV4-1, the J gene TRBJ2-3; D is uncertain. The V end was cut by 6 bases, the J end by 3 bases, with 10 bases between. Germline lookup yields CDR1 MGHRA and CDR2 YSYEKL. The length of the CDR3 is 13 residues. In DNA, the CDR3 is TGCGCCAGCAGGGAATGGGCGACAGATACGCAGTATTTT. Amino acids: CASREWATDTQYF.

The gene calls are TRBV5-1 and TRBJ2-1, with D maybe TRBD2 (6 bases). Germline V lookup: CDR1 SGHRS, CDR2 YFSETQ. The CDR3 loop spans 16 amino acids. V lost 2 bases and J 0 bases, leaving 12 bases between the germline ends. The CDR3: CASSFSGGGSYNEQFF. The CDR3 coding sequence is TGCGCCAGCAGCTTCTCCGGGGGTGGCTCCTACAATGAGCAGTTCTTC.

This rearrangement joins TRBV7-2 to TRBJ1-5; D is possibly TRBD1 (6 bases). Germline V gene sequence: CDR1 SGHTA, CDR2 FQGNSA. This CDR3 has 12 residues. Trimming removed 7 bases at V and 6 bases at J, with 10 bases between. CDR3 nucleotides: TGTGCCAGCACCATACAGGGTCAGCCCCAGCATTTT. This sequence encodes CASTIQGQPQHF. Combining the CDR3 with reference TRBV7-2 and TRBJ1-5 gives the whole variable domain GAGVSQSPSNKVTEKGKDVELRCDPISGHTALYWYRQSLGQGLEFLIYFQGNSAPDKSGLPSDRFSAERTGGSVSTLTIQRTQQEDSAVYLCASTIQGQPQHFGDGTRLSIL.

The rearrangement uses TRBV5-6 and TRBJ1-3; 7 positions match TRBD1. From germline, CDR1 is SGHDT and CDR2 YYEEEE. With 6 bases clipped from V and 4 bases from J, the junction kept 13 bases outside the gene matches. This CDR3 contains 16 residues. This chain's CDR3 is CASTWDRRKRGNTIYF. The CDR3 bases are TGTGCCAGCACCTGGGACAGAAGGAAGAGAGGAAACACCATATATTTT.

The chain carries TRBV7-2 and TRBJ2-2; TRBD1 aligns across 7 bases. V lost 5 bases to trimming and J lost 2 bases; unmatched junction nucleotides: 8. This CDR3 is 16 amino acids long. CDR1 and CDR2 from the germline V gene are SGHTA and FQGNSA. This chain's CDR3 is CASSVQQGYNTGELFF. The CDR3 DNA follows: TGTGCCAGCAGCGTTCAACAGGGGTATAACACCGGGGAGCTGTTTTTT.

The chain uses TRBV5-1 and TRBJ1-6; 9 positions match TRBD1. CDR1 SGHRS and CDR2 YFSETQ come from the germline V gene. This CDR3 contains 17 residues. The V gene end was trimmed by 4 bases and the J gene end by 10 bases; junction bases not matched to a gene: 15. CDR3 amino acids: CASSPDRGGALASPLHF. The DNA of the CDR3 is TGCGCCAGCAGCCCGGACAGGGGAGGCGCCCTAGCCTCACCCCTCCACTTT.

This clone showed up just a few times. This rearrangement joins TRBV4-2 to TRBJ1-1; TRBD1 matches 7 bases. This CDR3 contains 14 residues. Trimming at V came to 4 bases and at J to 6 bases, leaving 8 bases not matched to a gene. CDR1 LGHNA and CDR2 YNFKEQ come from the germline V gene. This CDR3 reads CASSLGQVESEAFF. CDR3 nucleotides: TGTGCCAGCAGCCTAGGACAGGTAGAATCTGAAGCTTTCTTT.

The rearrangement uses TRBV29-1 and TRBJ2-7, with 9 bases fitting TRBD2. The CDR3 spans 14 residues. Per germline, CDR1 SQVTM and CDR2 ANQGSEA. Unmatched junction bases numbered 8, after V lost 3 bases and J lost 5 bases. CDR3 nucleotides: TGCAGCGTTGAGGTGATAGCGGGAGTAAACGAGCAGTACTTC. Its protein product is CSVEVIAGVNEQYF.

The chain combines TRBV6-5 with TRBJ1-5, with unresolved D. V shed 0 bases and J shed 6 bases, with 9 bases lying between them. Germline CDR1 MNHEY, CDR2 SVGAGI. The CDR3 sequence is 14 residues long. The CDR3 is CASSYSGGFQPQHF. The CDR3 DNA sequence: TGTGCCAGCAGTTACTCGGGCGGGTTTCAGCCCCAGCATTTT.

The chain carries TRBV5-1 and TRBJ1-1, with D uncertain. The CDR3 is 15 residues long. V shed 2 bases and J shed 4 bases, with 15 bases lying between them. Germline-derived CDR1 and CDR2 are SGHRS and YFSETQ. CDR3 bases: TGCGCCAGCAGCTTAAGCGAAGGTGCGGGCACTGAAGCTTTCTTT. It specifies CASSLSEGAGTEAFF.

The gene calls are TRBV2 and TRBJ2-3; unclear D gene. There are 11 residues in the CDR3. V was shortened by 5 bases and J by 2 bases, with 2 bases between the two germline ends. From germline, CDR1 is SNHLY and CDR2 FYNNEI. CDR3 in DNA: TGTGCCAGCAGTTACACAGATACGCAGTATTTT. Residues: CASSYTDTQYF.

The chain combines TRBV11-2 with TRBJ2-5; D gene uncertain. The V gene's germline CDR1 is SGHAT and CDR2 FQNNGV. CDR3 length equals 13 residues. The V gene lost 6 bases and the J gene lost 5 bases, with 13 bases spanning the gap. The CDR3 reads CASRFFTDETQYF. CDR3 in DNA: TGTGCCAGCAGGTTCTTTACAGACGAGACCCAGTACTTC.

The V call is TRBV6-6, the J call TRBJ1-1; unclear D gene. CDR3 length: 15 residues. Trimming shortened V by 2 bases and J by 2 bases, and 12 bases separated the two germline ends. Germline-derived CDR1 and CDR2 are MNHNY and SVGAGI (reference sequence). CDR3 bases: TGTGCCAGCAGTTACGGTACTCGAAGAAACACTGAAGCTTTCTTT. Its translation: CASSYGTRRNTEAFF.

V gene TRBV5-1 combines with J gene TRBJ2-1; weak D call: TRBD1 (5 bases). The V gene lost 0 bases and the J gene lost 5 bases, with 12 bases spanning the gap. The germline CDR1 and CDR2 sequences are SGHRS and YFSETQ. This CDR3 spans 15 amino acids. The CDR3 protein is CASSLGQGYDNEQFF. CDR3 coding DNA: TGCGCCAGCAGCTTGGGGCAGGGTTACGACAATGAGCAGTTCTTC.

This chain connects TRBV6-5 to TRBJ2-3, with a tentative D call TRBD1 (6 bases). V shed 4 bases and J shed 2 bases, with 10 bases lying between them. This CDR3 has 14 residues. Per the germline V gene, CDR1 is MNHEY and CDR2 is SVGAGI. For the CDR3, the DNA is TGTGCCAGCAGTTTGACAGGATCCACAGATACGCAGTATTTT. Translated, it gives CASSLTGSTDTQYF.